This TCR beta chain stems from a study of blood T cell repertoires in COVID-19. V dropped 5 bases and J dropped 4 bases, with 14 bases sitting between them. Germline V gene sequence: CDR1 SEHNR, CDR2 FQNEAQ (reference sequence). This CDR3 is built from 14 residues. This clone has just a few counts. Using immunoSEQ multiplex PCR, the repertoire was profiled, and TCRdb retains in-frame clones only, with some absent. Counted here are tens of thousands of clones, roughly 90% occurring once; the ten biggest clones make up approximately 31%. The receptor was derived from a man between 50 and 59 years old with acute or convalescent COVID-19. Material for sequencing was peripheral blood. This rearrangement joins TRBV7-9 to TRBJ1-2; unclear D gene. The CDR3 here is CASSPPITGYGYTF. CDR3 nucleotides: TGTGCCAGCAGCCCCCCAATAACCGGCTATGGCTACACCTTC. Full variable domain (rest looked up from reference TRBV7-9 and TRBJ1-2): DTGVSQNPRHKITKRGQNVTFRCDPISEHNRLYWYRQTLGQGPEFLTYFQNEAQLEKSRLLSDRFSAERPKGSFSTLEIQRTEQGDSAMYLCASSPPITGYGYTFGSGTRLTVV.